The rows below give T cell receptor beta chains drawn from one sample of a study of blood T cell repertoires in COVID-19. Clones were sequenced by immunoSEQ multiplex PCR, and TCRdb holds only the in-frame ones, with some missing. The sample holds some 150,000 clones; around 91% are singletons and the top ten take roughly 15%. Sequences were obtained from peripheral blood. The receptors were gathered from a middle-aged woman with acute or convalescent COVID-19. The CDR3 runs from the conserved cysteine through the conserved F or W. The D gene is left open where the match is weak. The size of a clone is reported for some rows only, either as once, few or many, or as a class for expanded clones.

TRBJ1-3 14 TRBV30 - - TGTGCCTGGAGTCCTTTGAGCTCTGGAAACACCATATATTTT CAWSPLSSGNTIYF
TRBJ2-3 16 TRBV6-2/TRBV6-3 - - TGTGCCAGCAGTTCCGGGGTAGCGGTCTACTGGGATACGCAGTATTTT CASSSGVAVYWDTQYF
TRBJ2-2 15 TRBV5-8 - TRBD2 TGTGCCAGCAGCCGCGGACTAGCTAACACCGGGGAGCTGTTTTTT CASSRGLANTGELFF
TRBJ2-2 15 TRBV7-9 - TRBD1 TGTGCCAGCACCCCTCGACAGGGTTTTACCGGGGAGCTGTTTTTT CASTPRQGFTGELFF
TRBJ1-6 18 TRBV6-1 once - TGTGCCAGCAGTGAAGCGGTTGGGGGGTTCAAGAGTAATTCACCCCTCCACTTT CASSEAVGGFKSNSPLHF
TRBJ2-5 18 TRBV7-8 - - TGTGCCAGCAGCTTAGTCCATTGGGCTCCGTCGGCGCAAGAGACCCAGTACTTC CASSLVHWAPSAQETQYF
TRBJ1-1 14 TRBV6-5 once - TGTGCCAGCAGGAACAGGCGTCGTGGTACTGAAGCTTTCTTT CASRNRRRGTEAFF
TRBJ2-2 14 TRBV5-6 - - TGTGCCAGCAGCTTCTTCGAGGGAGCCGGGGAGCTGTTTTTT CASSFFEGAGELFF
TRBJ1-2 15 TRBV6-5 - TRBD1 TGTGCCAGCAGTAGAGGGGACAGGGGGGTCTATGGCTACACCTTC CASSRGDRGVYGYTF
TRBJ2-7 14 TRBV9 - - TGTGCCAGCAGCCCAGATCTCAGGCCCTACGAGCAGTACTTC CASSPDLRPYEQYF
TRBJ2-5 13 TRBV20-1 once TRBD2 TGCAGTGCTAGTCGGACTAGCTTTGAGACCCAGTACTTC CSASRTSFETQYF
TRBJ1-4 11 TRBV20-1 - - TGCAGTGCTAGAGTCTATGAAAAACTGTTTTTT CSARVYEKLFF
TRBJ2-1 13 TRBV28 - - TGTGCCAGCAGCACGGACAGTTACAATGAGCAGTTCTTC CASSTDSYNEQFF
TRBJ2-5 18 TRBV11-3 - TRBD1 TGTGCCAGCAGCTTAGTTACCTTTCTCGGACAGGGGGAAGAGACCCAGTACTTC CASSLVTFLGQGEETQYF
TRBJ2-3 16 TRBV6-1 - TRBD2 TGTGCCAGCAGTGAAAGAGCGGGGGGGCCGTCCGATACGCAGTATTTT CASSERAGGPSDTQYF
TRBJ1-6 20 TRBV5-1 once TRBD1 TGCGCCAGCAGCTCCGGCGCGGGACAGGGGCCCAGCTCCTATAATTCACCCCTCCACTTT CASSSGAGQGPSSYNSPLHF
TRBJ2-1 11 TRBV11-2 - - TGTGCCAGCAGCTTTAGAAATGAGCAGTTCTTC CASSFRNEQFF
TRBJ1-1 15 TRBV28 - - TGTGCCAGCAGTTTATATCGGGTTGGGTACACTGAAGCTTTCTTT CASSLYRVGYTEAFF
TRBJ1-2 16 TRBV5-1 - TRBD1 TGCGCCAGCAGCTTGGACGCAGGGGGCGTATACTATGGCTACACCTTC CASSLDAGGVYYGYTF
TRBJ2-4 15 TRBV28 - - TGTGCCAGCAGTTTATTTGAGGGAGCCAAAAACATTCAGTACTTC CASSLFEGAKNIQYF
TRBJ2-1 14 TRBV3-1/TRBV3-2 - TRBD1 TGTGCCAGCAGCCAAGGACAGGGGAGGAATGAGCAGTTCTTC CASSQGQGRNEQFF
TRBJ2-3 10 TRBV24-1 - - TGTGCCGTGGGTGAGGGTACGCAGTATTTT CAVGEGTQYF
TRBJ2-1 15 TRBV10-3 - TRBD2 TGTGCCATCAGTGACGGGGGGGGGTCCTACAATGAGCAGTTCTTC CAISDGGGSYNEQFF
TRBJ2-7 13 TRBV11-3 few - TGTGCCAGCAGCGCATTTAGCGGCTACGAGCAGTACTTC CASSAFSGYEQYF
TRBJ1-5 13 TRBV29-1 - TRBD1 TGCAGCGGAACAACAGGGGTGGGCCAGCCCCAGCATTTT CSGTTGVGQPQHF
TRBJ2-3 17 TRBV7-6 - TRBD2 TGTGCCAGCAGCTCGCGTGCAGCGGGGGGGCCAGGGGATACGCAGTATTTT CASSSRAAGGPGDTQYF
TRBJ1-4 14 TRBV18 - - TGTGCCAGCTCACCGGGACACCAAACGGAAAAACTGTTTTTT CASSPGHQTEKLFF
TRBJ2-3 16 TRBV5-6 - TRBD2 TGTGCCAGCAGCTTATCCCTAGCGGGGGGGCAGGATACGCAGTATTTT CASSLSLAGGQDTQYF
TRBJ1-1 15 TRBV10-3 - - TGTGCCATCAGTGAATCGGGGGATGTTTATGATGAAGCTTTCTTT CAISESGDVYDEAFF
TRBJ1-1 16 TRBV25-1 few TRBD1 TGTGCCAGCAGTGAAGTTAATTTGGGACAGGGAGGGGTAGCTTTCTTT CASSEVNLGQGGVAFF
TRBJ1-1 12 TRBV15 - TRBD1 TGTGCCACCACACAGGGGGAACATGAAGCTTTCTTT CATTQGEHEAFF
TRBJ2-7 16 TRBV6-1 - TRBD1 TGTGCCAGCAGTGAACGCCGACAGGGTTCGACGAGCGAGCAGTACTTC CASSERRQGSTSEQYF
TRBJ2-5 15 TRBV5-1 - TRBD2 TGCGCCAGCAGCCCCGGGACTAGCGGTCAAGAGACCCAGTACTTC CASSPGTSGQETQYF
TRBJ1-4 16 TRBV19 - - TGTGCCAGTAGTATGTTGGGCCCAAATTATAATGAAAAACTGTTTTTT CASSMLGPNYNEKLFF
TRBJ1-1 16 TRBV7-3 - TRBD1 TGTGCCAGCAGCCAATCGCGGACAGGGGAAAACACTGAAGCTTTCTTT CASSQSRTGENTEAFF
TRBJ2-2 15 TRBV7-3 - - TGTGCCAGCAGATGGGGCGCACCGAACACCGGGGAGCTGTTTTTT CASRWGAPNTGELFF
TRBJ2-2 15 TRBV6-1 few - TGTGCCAGCAGTGAACAGGCAACGAACACCGGGGAGCTGTTTTTT CASSEQATNTGELFF
TRBJ2-1 15 TRBV7-3 - TRBD2 TGTGCCAGCAGCTCGAGCGGGGGCCCCTACAATGAGCAGTTCTTC CASSSSGGPYNEQFF
TRBJ1-3 18 TRBV7-7 few TRBD1 TGTGCTAGCAGCTTCGGGGACAGGGGCCCTAGCTCTGGAAACACCATATATTTT CASSFGDRGPSSGNTIYF
TRBJ2-7 15 TRBV18 - - TGTGCCAGCTCACCACCTTCCGGGGGTCAACTGGAGCAGTACTTC CASSPPSGGQLEQYF
TRBJ2-3 16 TRBV5-1 - TRBD1 TGCGCCAGCAGCTTGGGTTCACAGGGGTTTCCAGATACGCAGTATTTT CASSLGSQGFPDTQYF
TRBJ2-3 15 TRBV5-1 - TRBD2 TGCGCCAGCACCCGCCTAGCGGGAGCCACAGATACGCAGTATTTT CASTRLAGATDTQYF
TRBJ1-3 16 TRBV7-2 few TRBD1 TGTGCCAGCAGCTTAGTGGGGACAGGGGTTGGAAACACCATATATTTT CASSLVGTGVGNTIYF
TRBJ2-7 15 TRBV11-3 - - TGTGCCAGCAGCTTAAATTTCAGGGTCTCCTACGAGCAGTACTTC CASSLNFRVSYEQYF
TRBJ2-6 16 TRBV25-1 - - TGTGCCAGCAGTGAATACGGGGTATCTGGGGCCAACGTCCTGACTTTC CASSEYGVSGANVLTF
TRBJ1-2 12 TRBV7-9 - TRBD1 TGTGCCAGCAGAGGCAGGACAGGGAGGTACACCTTC CASRGRTGRYTF
TRBJ2-3 12 TRBV9 - - TGTGCCAGCAGTCTAGTCGGAGATACGCAGTATTTT CASSLVGDTQYF
TRBJ2-7 13 TRBV9 - - TGTGCCAGTTCACGCAGTGGTAACTACGAGCAGTACTTC CASSRSGNYEQYF
TRBJ1-3 15 TRBV5-1 - - TGCGCCAGCAGCTTTCCAGGGTCGGTTGGAAACACCATATATTTT CASSFPGSVGNTIYF
TRBJ2-5 16 TRBV19 - TRBD2 TGTGCCAGTAGGGGACTAGCGGGAGGAACCGAAGAGACCCAGTACTTC CASRGLAGGTEETQYF
TRBJ2-1 15 TRBV7-3 - TRBD1 TGTGCCAGCAGCTTAACTGGGGGACAGTACAATGAGCAGTTCTTC CASSLTGGQYNEQFF
TRBJ2-2 16 TRBV5-1 - TRBD2 TGCGCCAGCAGTTTTACCAGGACTAGGGACACCGGGGAGCTGTTTTTT CASSFTRTRDTGELFF
TRBJ2-1 16 TRBV7-6 once TRBD2 TGTGCCAGCAGCTTAGCCGGGACTAGCGGTTACAATGAGCAGTTCTTC CASSLAGTSGYNEQFF
TRBJ1-6 17 TRBV11-3 - - TGTGCCAGCAGCTTAGTGGGTGGGGTCAGGGCCGGACCACCCCTCCACTTT CASSLVGGVRAGPPLHF
TRBJ1-1 12 TRBV12-3/TRBV12-4 - - TGTGCCAGCAGTTTCTCTAACACTGAAGCTTTCTTT CASSFSNTEAFF
TRBJ2-3 13 TRBV19 - - TGTGCCAGCCAGGACAGCCCCACAGATACGCAGTATTTT CASQDSPTDTQYF
TRBJ2-7 16 TRBV27 - TRBD2 TGTGCCAGCGGCCTAGCGGGGGCCCTTGCATCCTACGAGCAGTACTTC CASGLAGALASYEQYF
TRBJ2-7 14 TRBV5-6 - TRBD2 TGTGCCAGCAGCTCCGGGACTAGGACCTACGAGCAGTACTTC CASSSGTRTYEQYF
TRBJ2-7 16 TRBV3-1/TRBV3-2 - TRBD2 TGTGCCAGCAGCCATACCGGGACTAAGAATGCCTACGAGCAGTACTTC CASSHTGTKNAYEQYF